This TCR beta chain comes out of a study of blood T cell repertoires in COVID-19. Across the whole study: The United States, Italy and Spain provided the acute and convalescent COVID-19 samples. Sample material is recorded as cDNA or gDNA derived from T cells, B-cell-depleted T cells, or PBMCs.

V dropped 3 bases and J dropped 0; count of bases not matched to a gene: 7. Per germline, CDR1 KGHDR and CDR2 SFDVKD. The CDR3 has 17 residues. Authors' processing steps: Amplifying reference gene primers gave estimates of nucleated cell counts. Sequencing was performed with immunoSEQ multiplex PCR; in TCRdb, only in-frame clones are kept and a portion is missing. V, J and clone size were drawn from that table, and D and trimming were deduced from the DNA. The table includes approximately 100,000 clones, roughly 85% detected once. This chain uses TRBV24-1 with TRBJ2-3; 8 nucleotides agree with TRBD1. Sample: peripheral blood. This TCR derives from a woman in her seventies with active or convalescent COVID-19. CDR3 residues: CATSDPTGASSTDTQYF. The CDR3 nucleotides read TGTGCCACCAGTGATCCGACAGGGGCCTCTAGCACAGATACGCAGTATTTT.